The TCR beta chain under discussion was sequenced for a study of T cell repertoires in cytomegalovirus infection. TCRdb re-analysed the reads in MiXCR, keeping a single row per CDR3 protein. The table records about 52,000 distinct CDR3 sequences, 15% to 20% of them present only once. In this sample, this clonotype turned up a few times. No antigen is known for it. This CDR3 has 14 residues. Germline trimming cut 0 bases from V and 8 bases from J; bases unmatched to any gene: 7. Germline loops: CDR1 MGHRA, CDR2 YSYEKL. The chain is built from TRBV4-1 and TRBJ2-7; 7 bases fit TRBD1. This specimen was CD8+ T cells from cultured PBMCs, taken from culture after CMV antigen stimulation. The receptor comes from a human donor in good health (CMV status not recorded). Some clones in this sample may be carry-over from other donors' samples. Written as DNA, the CDR3 is TGCGCCAGCAGCCAAGATGAGACAGGGTTTCAGCAGTACTTC. Amino acid sequence: CASSQDETGFQQYF.